This TCR beta chain was retrieved from a study of shared clonotypes between healthy human individuals (dated by TCRdb to 2018 to 2021). With regard to the full study: The cohort included three men and a couple of women between 18 and 49 years of age. The study deeply sequenced blood TCR repertoires of about five healthy adults to estimate repertoire size and the extent of clonotype sharing between individuals. To increase sequencing depth and limit assay-specific biases, different laboratories used diverse techniques to prepare libraries and sequence TCR repertoires. Leukapheresis yielded between about 0.9 and 8.9 billion PBMCs per donor.

Healthy HIV-negative adults with no recently reported acute infections or vaccinations were included as donors. Every donor was a Caucasian adult residing in Nashville, Tennessee, USA. For unsorted samples, roughly 81 million PBMCs were counted and genomic DNA was extracted with the QIAamp DNA Blood Mini kit. After blood collection by leukapheresis, PBMCs were isolated using Ficoll-Histopaque density gradient centrifugation and then cryopreserved in the vapor phase of liquid nitrogen. This clone came up a few times. No cognate antigen has been identified for it. Per-base quality was not reported, and no clone a single base away is much larger than it. Using the deep immunoSEQ assay, multiplex PCR amplified TCR CDR3 regions from genomic DNA. Genomic DNA extracted from each cell subset was distributed evenly over all wells of several immunoSEQ 96-well plates, and each plate served as one replicate. For unsorted PBMC, 250 to 300 ng genomic DNA, equal to tens of thousands of T cell genomes, was loaded into each replicate PCR. Unsorted PBMC genomic DNA was sequenced across ten immunoSEQ deep assay plates. Purified libraries were measured with a Qubit 3.0 fluorometer, size-checked on a Bioanalyzer 2100, and measured again with the KAPA Library Quantification kit. Each immunoSEQ 96-well plate was sequenced on its own single-read 150-cycle Illumina NextSeq 550 flow cell. The paper's processing steps were these. Because only junctional sequences without quality scores were contained in the immunoSEQ output, filtering matching that applied to full-length reads could not be performed. Sequences were annotated with PyIR, a Python wrapper for IgBLAST v1.9, using IMGT germline references to assign V/J genes and CDR3. Reads were removed for weak V/J assignments (E-value above 1e-6), missing CDR3, stop codons, out-of-frame junctions, or ambiguous translated residues. V3J clonotypes were defined as sequences sharing an identical inferred V gene, J gene, and CDR3 amino acid sequence. To compute the percentage overlap between repertoires, the number of shared unique clonotypes was divided by the size of the smaller repertoire. Three approaches were used to assess repertoire richness: RTK rarefaction, the Chao1 estimator, and Recon v2.1 estimates of unobserved clonotypes. TCRdb re-hosts the immuneACCESS table, in-frame sequences only. Its copies lack some clones; in the studies checked, an unresolved V gene accounts for under half of them, and the cause for the rest is not known. Clonal size and the V and J genes are those of that table, whereas D and trimming came from the DNA. For this sample there are about 490,000 clones; 60% to 85% appear just once. The ten largest make up 13% of the sample.

CDR1 LGHNA and CDR2 YNFKEQ were looked up in the germline V gene. From cysteine to phenylalanine, the CDR3 is 14 amino acids long. Just CDR3 DNA is preserved here, 42 bases in frame from base 1. Trimming takes 0 bases from V and 1 base from J, and the germline ends sit 7 bases apart. Findings and caveats that apply to the study as a whole: Because the study included a small number of donors, the genetic and exposure-history diversity represented was limited. Based on pairwise subsampling, the degree of clonotype sharing among donors was expected to be affected by sequencing depth. Sampling was restricted to blood, and TCR repertoires in tissues likely differ from the TCR repertoires found in blood.

This clonotype was sampled from a woman aged 40 to 55 in good health. Some clones in this sample may be carry-over from other donors' samples. The chain employs TRBV4-2 and TRBJ2-7, and TRBD1 may be the D gene, going by 5 matching bases. Material for sequencing was PBMCs. The CDR3 corresponds to CASSQDPGSYEQYF. The bases are TGTGCCAGCAGCCAAGACCCAGGGTCCTACGAGCAGTACTTC.